This T cell receptor beta chain originates from a study of CD8 T cells in Susac syndrome. RNA totalling roughly 0.5 to 1 ug underwent reverse transcription with random hexamers. Amplification of the TCR beta CDR3 was carried out by immunoSEQ multiplex PCR, which spanned a total of 54 Vbeta and 13 Jbeta segments. TCRdb used MiXCR to reprocess the immunoSEQ multiplex PCR reads, holding one entry per CDR3 protein. The data show 150,000 or so distinct CDR3 sequences, approximately 93% seen once. In blood CD8+ and CD4+ T cells, TCR beta underwent sequencing. Multiple sclerosis controls were treatment-naive patients with stable or active relapsing-remitting disease. It was negative isolation that provided the CD8+ and CD4+ T cells, whereas TEMRA cells were enriched by FACS. V dropped 6 bases and J dropped 7 bases, with 12 bases sitting between them. This CDR3 comprises 13 residues. Germline values: CDR1 MNHEY, CDR2 SMNVEV (reference sequence).

The specimen sequenced was CD4+ T cells from PBMCs. This chain connects TRBV27 to TRBJ1-4; D unclear. This TCR was recovered from a human donor with multiple sclerosis. Here the CDR3 DNA reads TGTGCCAGCAGATTGTTTAGCAGTGAAAAACTGTTTTTT. It is translated as CASRLFSSEKLFF.